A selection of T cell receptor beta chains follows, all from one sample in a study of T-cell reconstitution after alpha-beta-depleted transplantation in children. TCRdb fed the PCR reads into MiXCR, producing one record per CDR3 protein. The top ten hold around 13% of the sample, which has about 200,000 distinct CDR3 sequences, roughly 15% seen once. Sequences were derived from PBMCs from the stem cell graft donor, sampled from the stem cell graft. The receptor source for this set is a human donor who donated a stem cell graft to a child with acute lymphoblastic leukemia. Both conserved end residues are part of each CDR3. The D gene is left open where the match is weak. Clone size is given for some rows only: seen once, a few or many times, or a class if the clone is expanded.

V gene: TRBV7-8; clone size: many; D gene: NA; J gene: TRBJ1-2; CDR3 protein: CASSGRTDYGYTF; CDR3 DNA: TGTGCCAGCAGCGGACGGACGGACTATGGCTACACCTTC
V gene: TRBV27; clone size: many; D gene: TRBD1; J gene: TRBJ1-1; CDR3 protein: CASSFRPRTGGSGTEAFF; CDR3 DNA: TGTGCCAGCAGTTTCCGCCCAAGGACAGGGGGGAGTGGGACTGAAGCTTTCTTT
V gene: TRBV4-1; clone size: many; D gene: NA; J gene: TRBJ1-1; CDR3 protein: CASSPLQGNTEAFF; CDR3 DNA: TGCGCCAGCAGCCCCTTACAGGGAAACACTGAAGCTTTCTTT
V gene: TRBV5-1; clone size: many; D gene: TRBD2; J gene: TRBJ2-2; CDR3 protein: CASSHLLAGGTGELFF; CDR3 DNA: TGCGCCAGCAGCCACCTGCTAGCGGGAGGTACCGGGGAGCTGTTTTTT
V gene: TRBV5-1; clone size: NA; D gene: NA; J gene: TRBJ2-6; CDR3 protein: CASSLDGQLGSGANVLTF; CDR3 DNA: TGCGCCAGCAGCCTCGACGGACAGCTCGGCTCTGGGGCCAACGTCCTGACTTTC
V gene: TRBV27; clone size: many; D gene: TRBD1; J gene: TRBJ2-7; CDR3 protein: CASRGTGSYEQYF; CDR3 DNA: TGTGCCAGCCGGGGGACAGGCTCCTACGAGCAGTACTTC
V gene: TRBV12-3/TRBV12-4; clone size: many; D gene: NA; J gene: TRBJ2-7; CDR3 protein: CATSGTNSYEQYF; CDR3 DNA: TGTGCCACCTCGGGGACAAACTCCTACGAGCAGTACTTC
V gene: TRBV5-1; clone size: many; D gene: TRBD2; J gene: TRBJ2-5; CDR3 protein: CASARLAGVVETQYF; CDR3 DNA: TGCGCCAGCGCTCGACTAGCGGGAGTTGTGGAGACCCAGTACTTC
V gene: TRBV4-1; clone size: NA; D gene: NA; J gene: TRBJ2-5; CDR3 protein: CASSQDWAQETQYF; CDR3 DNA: TGCGCCAGCAGCCAAGATTGGGCCCAAGAGACCCAGTACTTC
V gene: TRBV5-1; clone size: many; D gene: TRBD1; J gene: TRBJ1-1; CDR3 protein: CASSWMTGEMTEAFF; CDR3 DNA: TGCGCCAGCAGCTGGATGACAGGGGAAATGACTGAAGCTTTCTTT
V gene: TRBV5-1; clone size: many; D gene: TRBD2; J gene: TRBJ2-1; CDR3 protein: CASSLALTSGMNEQFF; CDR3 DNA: TGCGCCAGCAGCTTGGCCCTGACTAGCGGGATGAATGAGCAGTTCTTC
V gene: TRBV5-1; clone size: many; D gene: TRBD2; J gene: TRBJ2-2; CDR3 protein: CASSQGLAEINTGELFF; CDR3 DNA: TGCGCCAGCAGTCAGGGACTAGCGGAGATTAACACCGGGGAGCTGTTTTTT
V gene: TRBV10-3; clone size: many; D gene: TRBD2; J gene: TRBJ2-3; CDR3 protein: CAIKREYSTDTQYF; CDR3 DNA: TGTGCCATTAAGCGGGAGTACAGCACAGATACGCAGTATTTT
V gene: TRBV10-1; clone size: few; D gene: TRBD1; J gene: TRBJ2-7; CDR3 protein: CASSESGATGKVSQYF; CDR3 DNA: TGCGCCAGCAGTGAGTCGGGGGCGACAGGGAAAGTTTCGCAGTACTTC
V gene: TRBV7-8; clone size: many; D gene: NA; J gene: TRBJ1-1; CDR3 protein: CASSQRDIEAFF; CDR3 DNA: TGTGCCAGCAGCCAACGGGACATTGAAGCTTTCTTT
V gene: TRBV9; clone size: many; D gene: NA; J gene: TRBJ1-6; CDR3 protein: CASSVDGGQSPLHF; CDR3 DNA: TGTGCCAGCAGCGTAGACGGAGGGCAGTCACCCCTCCACTTT
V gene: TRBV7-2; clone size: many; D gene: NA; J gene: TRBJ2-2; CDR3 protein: CASSPSTEEVGELFF; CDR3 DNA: TGTGCCAGCAGCCCCTCCACTGAGGAGGTCGGGGAGCTGTTTTTT
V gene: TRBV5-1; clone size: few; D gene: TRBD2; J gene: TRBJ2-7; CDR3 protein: CASSPRGSGRTEEYF; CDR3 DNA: TGCGCCAGCAGCCCCCGGGGTAGCGGGAGGACCGAAGAGTACTTC
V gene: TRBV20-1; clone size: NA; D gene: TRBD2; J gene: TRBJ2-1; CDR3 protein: CSARPNSAGGYNEQFF; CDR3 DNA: TGCAGTGCTAGACCTAACTCAGCGGGAGGGTACAATGAGCAGTTCTTC
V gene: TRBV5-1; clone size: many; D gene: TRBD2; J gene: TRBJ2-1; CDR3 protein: CASSVSSGSSYNEQFF; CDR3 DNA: TGCGCCAGCAGCGTTTCTAGCGGGAGTTCCTACAATGAGCAGTTCTTC
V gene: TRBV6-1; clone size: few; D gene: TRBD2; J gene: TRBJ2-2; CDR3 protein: CASSESGGQLRELFF; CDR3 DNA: TGTGCCAGCAGTGAAAGCGGGGGTCAGTTGAGGGAGCTGTTTTTT
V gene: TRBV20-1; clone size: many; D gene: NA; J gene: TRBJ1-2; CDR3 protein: CSAKLRHGYTF; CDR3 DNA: TGCAGTGCTAAACTTAGACATGGCTACACCTTC
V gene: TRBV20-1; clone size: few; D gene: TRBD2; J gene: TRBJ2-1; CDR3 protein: CSATLAGGPDNEQFF; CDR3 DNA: TGCAGTGCTACCCTCGCGGGAGGGCCCGACAATGAGCAGTTCTTC
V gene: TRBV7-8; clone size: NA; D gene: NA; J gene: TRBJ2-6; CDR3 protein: CASSLRVAFGANVLTF; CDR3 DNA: TGTGCCAGCAGCTTAAGGGTAGCATTCGGGGCCAACGTCCTGACTTTC
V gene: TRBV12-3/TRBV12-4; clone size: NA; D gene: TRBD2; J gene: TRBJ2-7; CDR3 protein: CASSLTSGSYGQYF; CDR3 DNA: TGTGCCAGCAGTTTAACTAGCGGGAGCTACGGGCAGTACTTC
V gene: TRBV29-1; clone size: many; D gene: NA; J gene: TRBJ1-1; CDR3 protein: CSVGRQLNTEAFF; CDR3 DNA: TGCAGCGTTGGCAGACAGTTGAACACTGAAGCTTTCTTT
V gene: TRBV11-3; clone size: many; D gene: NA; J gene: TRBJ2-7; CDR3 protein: CASSLTSGPIYEQYF; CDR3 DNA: TGTGCCAGCAGCTTAACCAGCGGACCAATCTACGAGCAGTACTTC
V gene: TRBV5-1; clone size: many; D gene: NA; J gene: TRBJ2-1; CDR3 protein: CASSLDRSFYNEQFF; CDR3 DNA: TGCGCCAGCAGCTTGGATCGGAGTTTCTACAATGAGCAGTTCTTC
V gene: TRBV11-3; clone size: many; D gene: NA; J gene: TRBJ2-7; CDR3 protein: CASSLEVGPYEQYF; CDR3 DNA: TGTGCCAGCAGCTTAGAGGTAGGACCCTACGAGCAGTACTTC
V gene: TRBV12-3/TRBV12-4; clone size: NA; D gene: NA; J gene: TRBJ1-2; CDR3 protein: CASTRDIGYTF; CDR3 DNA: TGTGCCAGCACGCGGGATATTGGCTACACCTTC
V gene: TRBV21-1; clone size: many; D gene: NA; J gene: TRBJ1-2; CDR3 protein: CASSKTSEKNYGYTF; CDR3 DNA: TGTGCCAGCAGCAAAACGTCTGAGAAGAACTATGGCTACACCTTC
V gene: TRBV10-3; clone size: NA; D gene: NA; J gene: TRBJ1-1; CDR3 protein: CAISDWGSGKGMNTEAFF; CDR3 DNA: TGTGCCATCAGTGATTGGGGATCAGGGAAGGGGATGAACACTGAAGCTTTCTTT
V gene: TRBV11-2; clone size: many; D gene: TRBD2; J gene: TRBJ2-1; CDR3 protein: CASTPMAGVDEQFF; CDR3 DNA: TGTGCCAGCACCCCAATGGCGGGAGTCGATGAGCAGTTCTTC
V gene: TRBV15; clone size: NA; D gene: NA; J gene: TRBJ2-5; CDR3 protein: CATSRAGLETQYF; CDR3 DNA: TGTGCCACCAGCAGAGCGGGGCTGGAGACCCAGTACTTC
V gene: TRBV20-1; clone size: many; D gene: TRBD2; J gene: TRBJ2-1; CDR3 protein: CSAYTGTSGFNEQFF; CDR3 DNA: TGCAGTGCGTATACCGGGACTAGCGGATTCAATGAGCAGTTCTTC
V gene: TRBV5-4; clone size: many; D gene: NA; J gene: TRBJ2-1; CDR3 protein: CASSKRTVAYNEQFF; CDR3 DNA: TGTGCCAGCAGTAAAAGGACAGTTGCCTACAATGAGCAGTTCTTC
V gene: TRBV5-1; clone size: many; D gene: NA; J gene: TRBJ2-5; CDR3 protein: CASSLDPGSQETQYF; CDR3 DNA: TGCGCCAGCAGCTTGGACCCAGGGTCCCAAGAGACCCAGTACTTC
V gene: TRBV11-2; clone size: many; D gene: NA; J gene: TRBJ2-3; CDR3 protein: CASSSLRGRTTDTQYF; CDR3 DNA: TGTGCCAGCAGCTCCCTCCGGGGACGGACCACAGATACGCAGTATTTT
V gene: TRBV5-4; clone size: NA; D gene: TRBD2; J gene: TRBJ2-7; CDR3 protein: CASSRPGLASYEQYF; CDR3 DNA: TGTGCCAGCAGCCGACCAGGACTAGCCTCCTACGAGCAGTACTTC
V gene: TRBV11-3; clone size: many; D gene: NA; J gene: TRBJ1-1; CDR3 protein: CASSLGGRVDSTNTEAFF; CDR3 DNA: TGTGCCAGCAGCTTAGGGGGCAGGGTCGATTCTACGAACACTGAAGCTTTCTTT
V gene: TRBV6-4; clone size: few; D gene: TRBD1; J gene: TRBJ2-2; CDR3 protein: CASSGDSTGELFF; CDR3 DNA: TGTGCCAGCAGTGGGGACAGCACCGGGGAGCTGTTTTTT
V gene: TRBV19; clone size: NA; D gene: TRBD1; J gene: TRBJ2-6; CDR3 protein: CASKRTGVTGANVLTF; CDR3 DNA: TGTGCCAGTAAGAGGACAGGGGTTACAGGGGCCAACGTCCTGACTTTC
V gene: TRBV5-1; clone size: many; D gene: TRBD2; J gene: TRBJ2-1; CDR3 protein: CASSPRGLAGPTYNEQFF; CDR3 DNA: TGCGCCAGCAGCCCAAGAGGACTAGCGGGACCTACATACAATGAGCAGTTCTTC
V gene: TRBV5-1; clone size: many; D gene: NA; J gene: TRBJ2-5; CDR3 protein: CASSLRAGQQETQYF; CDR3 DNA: TGCGCCAGCAGCTTGAGGGCGGGACAACAAGAGACCCAGTACTTC
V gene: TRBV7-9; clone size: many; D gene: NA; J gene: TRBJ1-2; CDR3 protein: CASSPLGAGANYGYTF; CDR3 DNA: TGTGCCAGCAGCCCCTTAGGTGCAGGAGCTAACTATGGCTACACCTTC
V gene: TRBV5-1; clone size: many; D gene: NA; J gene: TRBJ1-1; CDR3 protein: CASSSLRDTEAFF; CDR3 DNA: TGCGCCAGCAGCTCCCTGAGGGACACTGAAGCTTTCTTT
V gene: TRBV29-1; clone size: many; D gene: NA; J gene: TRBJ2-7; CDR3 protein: CSVRFAGPYEQYF; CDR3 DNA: TGCAGCGTTCGATTCGCCGGCCCCTACGAGCAGTACTTC
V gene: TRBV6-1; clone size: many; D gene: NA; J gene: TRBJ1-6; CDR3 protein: CASSRSSYNSPLHF; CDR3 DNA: TGTGCCAGCAGTCGAAGCTCCTATAATTCACCCCTCCACTTT
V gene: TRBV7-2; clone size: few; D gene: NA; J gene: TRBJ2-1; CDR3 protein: CASSLAASSYNEQFF; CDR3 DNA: TGTGCCAGCAGCTTAGCGGCTAGCTCCTACAATGAGCAGTTCTTC
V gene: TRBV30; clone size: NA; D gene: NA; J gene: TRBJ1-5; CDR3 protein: CAWGDRNQPQHF; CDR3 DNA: TGTGCCTGGGGAGACAGGAATCAGCCCCAGCATTTT
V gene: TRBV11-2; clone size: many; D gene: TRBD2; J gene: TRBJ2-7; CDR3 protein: CASSLVPSGGSYEQYF; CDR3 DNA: TGTGCCAGCAGCTTAGTTCCTAGCGGGGGCTCCTACGAGCAGTACTTC
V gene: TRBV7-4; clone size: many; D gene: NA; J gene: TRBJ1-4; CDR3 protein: CASSLLRRTPPTNEKLFF; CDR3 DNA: TGTGCCAGCAGCTTATTGAGGAGGACACCCCCGACTAATGAAAAACTGTTTTTT
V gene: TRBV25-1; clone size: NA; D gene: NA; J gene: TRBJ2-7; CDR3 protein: CASSDSGTYSYEQYF; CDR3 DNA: TGTGCCAGCAGTGATTCCGGGACCTACTCCTACGAGCAGTACTTC
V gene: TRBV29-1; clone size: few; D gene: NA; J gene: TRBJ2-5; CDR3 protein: CSVGGGVQGALVETQYF; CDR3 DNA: TGCAGCGTCGGGGGGGGCGTTCAGGGGGCGCTTGTTGAGACCCAGTACTTC
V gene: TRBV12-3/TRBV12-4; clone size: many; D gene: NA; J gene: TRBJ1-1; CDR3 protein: CASSGVEFMTEAFF; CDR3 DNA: TGTGCCAGCAGCGGAGTGGAGTTTATGACTGAAGCTTTCTTT
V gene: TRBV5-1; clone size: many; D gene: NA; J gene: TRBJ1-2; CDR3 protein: CASSLQGNGYTF; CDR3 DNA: TGCGCCAGCAGCTTGCAGGGGAATGGCTACACCTTC
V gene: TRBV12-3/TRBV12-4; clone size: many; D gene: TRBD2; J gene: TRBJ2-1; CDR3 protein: CASSPGTSGKVSEQFF; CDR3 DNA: TGTGCCAGCAGTCCGGGGACTAGCGGGAAAGTAAGTGAGCAGTTCTTC
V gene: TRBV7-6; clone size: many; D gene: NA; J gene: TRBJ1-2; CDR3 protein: CASSLIRGSGYTF; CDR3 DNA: TGTGCCAGCAGCTTAATCAGGGGTAGCGGCTACACCTTC